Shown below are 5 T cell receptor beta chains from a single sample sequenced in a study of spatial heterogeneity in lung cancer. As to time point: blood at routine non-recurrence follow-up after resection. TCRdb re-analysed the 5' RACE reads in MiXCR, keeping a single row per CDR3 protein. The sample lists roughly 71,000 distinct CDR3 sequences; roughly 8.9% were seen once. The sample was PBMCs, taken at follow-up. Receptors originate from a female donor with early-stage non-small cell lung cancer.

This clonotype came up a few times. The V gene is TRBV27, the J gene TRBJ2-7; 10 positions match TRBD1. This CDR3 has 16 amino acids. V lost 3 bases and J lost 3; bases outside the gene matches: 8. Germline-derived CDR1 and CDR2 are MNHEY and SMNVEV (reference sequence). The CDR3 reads CASSFIAGTGVYEQYF. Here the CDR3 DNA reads TGTGCCAGCAGTTTTATAGCCGGGACAGGGGTCTACGAGCAGTACTTC.

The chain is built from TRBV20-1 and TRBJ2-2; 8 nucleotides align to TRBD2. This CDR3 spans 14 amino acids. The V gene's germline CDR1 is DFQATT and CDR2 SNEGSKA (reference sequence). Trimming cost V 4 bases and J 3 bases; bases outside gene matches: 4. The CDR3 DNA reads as TGCAGTGCTAAGCGGGAGCTGTACACCGGGGAGCTGTTTTTT. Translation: CSAKRELYTGELFF.

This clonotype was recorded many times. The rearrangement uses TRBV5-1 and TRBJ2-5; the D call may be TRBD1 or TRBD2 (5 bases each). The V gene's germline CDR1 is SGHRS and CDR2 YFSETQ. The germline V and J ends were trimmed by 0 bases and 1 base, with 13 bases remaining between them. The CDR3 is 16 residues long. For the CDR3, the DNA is TGCGCCAGCAGCTTGGGGATGTTGGGGGTCCAAGAGACCCAGTACTTC. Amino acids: CASSLGMLGVQETQYF.

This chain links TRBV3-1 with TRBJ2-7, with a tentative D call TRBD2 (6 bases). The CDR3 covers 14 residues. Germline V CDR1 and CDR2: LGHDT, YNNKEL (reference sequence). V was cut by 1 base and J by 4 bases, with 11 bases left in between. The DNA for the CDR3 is TGTGCCAGCAGCCAAGTCGGGGGAGCGTACGAGCAGTACTTC. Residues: CASSQVGGAYEQYF.

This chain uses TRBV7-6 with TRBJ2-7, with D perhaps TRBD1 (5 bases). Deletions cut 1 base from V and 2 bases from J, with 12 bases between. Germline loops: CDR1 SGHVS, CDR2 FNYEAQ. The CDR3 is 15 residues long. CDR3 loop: CASSLDGAATYEQYF. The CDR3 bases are TGTGCCAGCAGCTTAGATGGGGCAGCAACCTACGAGCAGTACTTC.